This T cell receptor (beta chain) was profiled in a study of Ad26.COV2.S vaccination and SARS-CoV-2 variants. Overall study context: Intramuscularly, Ad26.COV2.S was given either once or twice, 56 days apart.

Trimming stripped 2 bases from V and 6 bases from J, with 11 bases between. Per germline, CDR1 KGHSH and CDR2 LQKENI. This CDR3 region has 13 residues. Study observations and caveats: Participants given vaccine showed non-spike TCR breadth similar to that of placebo recipients. Spike-specific TCR breadth in vaccine recipients exceeded that seen in placebo recipients. Considerable breadth of spike-specific CD8+ and CD4+ T cell responses has reportedly been documented following vaccination.

Points on this clone: Its cognate antigen is unknown.

As to treatment: approximately 18 received Ad26.COV2.S at low or high dose, single or two shots; 5 received placebo; per-sample allocation not given. On day 63 after the first injection, vaccine and placebo recipients gave samples. Here immunoSEQ multiplex PCR was the method, and the copy in TCRdb shows in-frame clones only, minus some. Here the sample spans 400,000 to 450,000 clones, 80% to 95% being singletons. The source of this sequence is a person between 18 and 65 years old who received the Ad26.COV2.S COVID-19 vaccine or a placebo. The V call is TRBV18, the J call TRBJ2-7, with D perhaps TRBD1 (6 bases). Sequenced material: peripheral blood, taken in a trial of Ad26.COV2.S vaccine versus placebo. CDR3 coding DNA: TGTGCCAGCTCACCAGTACAGGGTATCGAGCAGTACTTC. Its protein is CASSPVQGIEQYF.